The source of this T cell receptor beta chain is a study of human T cells and chemical hapten exposure. Background on the study: Patients, largely female, had alopecia areata, totalis or universalis.

TCRdb fed the RACE reads into MiXCR, producing one record per CDR3 protein. Here the sample spans about 340,000 distinct CDR3 sequences, approximately 6.3% being singletons. Specified time point: patch test 1, 2 weeks after DPC sensitization. Treatment here: therapeutic diphenylcyclopropenone sensitization with weekly scalp DPC. The drawing of blood occurred before each patch test was applied. Alopecia patients between 18 and 70 years old and suitable for DPC were used as donors. Unfractionated whole blood yielded total RNA. Sequencing used whole blood, obtained in connection with sensitization to the hapten diphenylcyclopropenone (DPC). The receptor was derived from a woman aged 18-30 years with alopecia areata. Some clones in this sample may be carry-over from other donors' samples.

The CDR3 nucleotides read TGTGCCAGCGGCGACATAGAAATTCCTGAAGCTTTCTTT. This translates into CASGDIEIPEAFF. The chain combines TRBV6-6 with TRBJ1-1; D is undetermined. Looked up from germline, CDR1 is MNHNY and CDR2 is SVGAGI (reference sequence). V was shortened by 8 bases and J by 6 bases, with 16 bases between the two germline ends. CDR3 length: 13 residues.